This paragraph covers one T cell receptor (beta chain) sequence. Its antigen is still unknown. The TCR beta cDNA libraries carried unique molecular identifiers. One entry per CDR3 protein, called by TCRdb with MiXCR from the PCR reads. Here the sample spans 650,000 to 900,000 distinct CDR3 sequences, approximately 44% being singletons. This record belongs to a study of post-analysis software for immune sequencing data. Overall study findings and caveats: Higher frequency in patients than in controls was seen for roughly five TRBV segments, with TRBV5-6, TRBV5-1 and TRBV20-1 among them.

V was shortened by 6 bases and J by 5 bases, with 16 bases between the two germline ends. The CDR3 sequence is 14 residues long. The clonotype originates from a girl between 5 and 17 years old with multiple sclerosis. The specimen was blood. The genes are TRBV12-3 or TRBV12-4 and TRBJ1-2, with D possibly being TRBD1 (6 bases). The CDR3 nucleotides read TGTGCCAGCAGCTTGTCTGGGGGCCATTATGGCTACACCTTC. This gives the protein CASSLSGGHYGYTF.